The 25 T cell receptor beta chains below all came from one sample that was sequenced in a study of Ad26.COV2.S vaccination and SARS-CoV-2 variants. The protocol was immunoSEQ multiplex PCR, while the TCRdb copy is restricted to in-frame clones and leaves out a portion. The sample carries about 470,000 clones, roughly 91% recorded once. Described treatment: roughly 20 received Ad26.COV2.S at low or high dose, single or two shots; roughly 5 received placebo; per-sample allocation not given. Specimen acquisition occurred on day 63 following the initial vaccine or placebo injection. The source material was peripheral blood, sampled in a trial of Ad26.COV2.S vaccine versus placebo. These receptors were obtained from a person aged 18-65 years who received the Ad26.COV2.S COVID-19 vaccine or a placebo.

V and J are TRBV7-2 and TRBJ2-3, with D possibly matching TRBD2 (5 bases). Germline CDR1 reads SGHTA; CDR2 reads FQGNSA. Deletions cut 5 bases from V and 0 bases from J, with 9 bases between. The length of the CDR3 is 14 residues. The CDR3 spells CASSPGSSTDTQYF. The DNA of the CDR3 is TGTGCCAGCAGCCCGGGATCTAGCACAGATACGCAGTATTTT.

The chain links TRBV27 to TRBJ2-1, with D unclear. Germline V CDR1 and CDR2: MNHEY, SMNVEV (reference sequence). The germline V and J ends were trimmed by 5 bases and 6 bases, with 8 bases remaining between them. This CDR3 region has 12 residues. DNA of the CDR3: TGTGCCAGCAGTAGAACTGTCAATGAGCAGTTCTTC. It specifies CASSRTVNEQFF.

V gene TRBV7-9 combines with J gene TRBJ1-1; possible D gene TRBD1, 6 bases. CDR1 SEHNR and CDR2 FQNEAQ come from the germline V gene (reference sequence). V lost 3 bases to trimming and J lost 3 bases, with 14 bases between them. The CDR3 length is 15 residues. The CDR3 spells CASSFGGARDTEAFF. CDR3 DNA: TGTGCCAGCAGCTTCGGGGGCGCGAGGGACACTGAAGCTTTCTTT.

The CDR3 loop is CASSQVSASGATDTQYF. CDR3 DNA: TGTGCCAGCAGCCAAGTATCGGCTAGCGGAGCCACAGATACGCAGTATTTT. The rearrangement joins TRBV4-2 to TRBJ2-3, with 7 bases aligning to TRBD2. V gave up 1 base and J gave up 2 bases; unmatched junction bases: 9. This CDR3 contains 17 residues. Germline V CDR1 and CDR2: LGHNA, YNFKEQ.

CDR3 in DNA: TGTGCCACCAGCAGAGAAGGGGGGCCAGCACAAGAGACCCAGTACTTC. This translates into CATSREGGPAQETQYF. The chain recombines TRBV15 with TRBJ2-5; D assignment may be TRBD1 or TRBD2 (6 bases each). The germline V gene has CDR1 LNHNV and CDR2 YYDKDF (reference sequence). The V gene lost 0 bases and the J gene lost 2 bases, with 13 bases spanning the gap. The CDR3 is 16 residues long.

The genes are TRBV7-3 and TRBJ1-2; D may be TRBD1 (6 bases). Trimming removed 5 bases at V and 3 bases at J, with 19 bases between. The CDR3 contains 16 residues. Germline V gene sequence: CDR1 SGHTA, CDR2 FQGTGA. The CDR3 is CASSLPHREADYGYTF. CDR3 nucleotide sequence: TGTGCCAGCAGCCTGCCCCACAGGGAAGCGGACTATGGCTACACCTTC.

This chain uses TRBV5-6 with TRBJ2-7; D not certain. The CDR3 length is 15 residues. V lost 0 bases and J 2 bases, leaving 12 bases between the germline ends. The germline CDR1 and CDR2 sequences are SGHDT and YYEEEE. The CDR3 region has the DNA TGTGCCAGCAGCTTGGGGGGATATACTACCTACGAGCAGTACTTC. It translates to CASSLGGYTTYEQYF.

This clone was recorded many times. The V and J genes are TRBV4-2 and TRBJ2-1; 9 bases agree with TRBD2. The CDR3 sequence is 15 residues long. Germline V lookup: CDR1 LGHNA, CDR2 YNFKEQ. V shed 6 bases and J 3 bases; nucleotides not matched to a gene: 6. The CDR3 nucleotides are TGTGCCAGCAGTAACCGACTAGCGGACTACAATGAGCAGTTCTTC. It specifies CASSNRLADYNEQFF.

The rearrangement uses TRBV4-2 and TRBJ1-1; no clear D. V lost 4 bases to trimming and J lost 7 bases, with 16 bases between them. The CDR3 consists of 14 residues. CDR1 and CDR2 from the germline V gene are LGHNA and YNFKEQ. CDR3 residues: CASSPRTFLDEAFF. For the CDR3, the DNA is TGTGCCAGCAGCCCTCGGACCTTTTTGGATGAAGCTTTCTTT.

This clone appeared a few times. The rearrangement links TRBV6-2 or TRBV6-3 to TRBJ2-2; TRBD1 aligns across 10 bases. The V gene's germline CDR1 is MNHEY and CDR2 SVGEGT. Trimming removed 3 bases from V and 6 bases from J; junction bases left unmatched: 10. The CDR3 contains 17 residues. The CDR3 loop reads CASSYKLGQGFPGELFF. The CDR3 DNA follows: TGTGCCAGCAGTTATAAGTTGGGACAGGGGTTCCCCGGGGAGCTGTTTTTT.

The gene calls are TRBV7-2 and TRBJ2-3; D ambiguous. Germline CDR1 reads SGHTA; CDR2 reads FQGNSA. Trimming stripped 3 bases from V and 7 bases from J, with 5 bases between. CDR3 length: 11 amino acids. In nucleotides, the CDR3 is TGTGCCAGCAGCTTGGGCCATACGCAGTATTTT. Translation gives CASSLGHTQYF.

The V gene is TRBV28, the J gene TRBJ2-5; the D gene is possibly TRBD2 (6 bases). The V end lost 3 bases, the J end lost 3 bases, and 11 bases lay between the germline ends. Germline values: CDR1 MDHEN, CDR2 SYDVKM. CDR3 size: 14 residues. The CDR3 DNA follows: TGTGCCAGCAGTTTGCGGGGTGAGGAAGAGACCCAGTACTTC. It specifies CASSLRGEEETQYF.

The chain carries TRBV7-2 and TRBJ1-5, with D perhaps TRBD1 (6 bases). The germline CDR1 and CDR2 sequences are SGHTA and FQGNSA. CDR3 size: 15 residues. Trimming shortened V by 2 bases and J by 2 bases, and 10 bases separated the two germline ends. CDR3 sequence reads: CASSLRTDGNQPQHF. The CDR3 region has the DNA TGTGCCAGCAGCTTAAGGACAGATGGCAATCAGCCCCAGCATTTT.

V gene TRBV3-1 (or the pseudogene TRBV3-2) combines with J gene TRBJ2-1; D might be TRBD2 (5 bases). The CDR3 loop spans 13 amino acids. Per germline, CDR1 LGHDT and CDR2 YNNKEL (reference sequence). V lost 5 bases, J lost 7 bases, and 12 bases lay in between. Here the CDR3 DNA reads TGTGCCAGCAGCAACCCAACGGGGAATGAGCAGTTCTTC. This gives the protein CASSNPTGNEQFF.

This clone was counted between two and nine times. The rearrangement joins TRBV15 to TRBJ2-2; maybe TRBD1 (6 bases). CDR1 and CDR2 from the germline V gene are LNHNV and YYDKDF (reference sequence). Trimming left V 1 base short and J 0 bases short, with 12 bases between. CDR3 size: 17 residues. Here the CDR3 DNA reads TGTGCCACCAGCAGAGGGTCGGGACACTCGAACACCGGGGAGCTGTTTTTT. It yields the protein CATSRGSGHSNTGELFF.

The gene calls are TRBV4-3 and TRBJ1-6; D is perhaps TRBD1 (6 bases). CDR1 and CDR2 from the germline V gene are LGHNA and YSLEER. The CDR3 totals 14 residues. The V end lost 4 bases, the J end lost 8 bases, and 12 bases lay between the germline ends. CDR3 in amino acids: CASSPQGRDSPLHF. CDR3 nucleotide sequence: TGCGCCAGCAGCCCACAGGGTAGGGATTCACCCCTCCACTTT.

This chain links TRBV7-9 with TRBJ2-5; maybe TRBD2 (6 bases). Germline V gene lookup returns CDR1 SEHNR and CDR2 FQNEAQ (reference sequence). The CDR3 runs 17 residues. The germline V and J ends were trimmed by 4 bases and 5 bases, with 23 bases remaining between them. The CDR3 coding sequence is TGTGCCAGCAGCTCCCGGGCGCGAGGACTACAATGGGAGACCCAGTACTTC. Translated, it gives CASSSRARGLQWETQYF.

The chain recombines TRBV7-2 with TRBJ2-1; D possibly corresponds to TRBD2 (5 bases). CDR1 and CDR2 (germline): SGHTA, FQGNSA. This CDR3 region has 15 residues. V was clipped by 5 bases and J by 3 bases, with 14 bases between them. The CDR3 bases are TGTGCCAGCAGCCCTAGCTTAGACCGCTACAATGAGCAGTTCTTC. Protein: CASSPSLDRYNEQFF.

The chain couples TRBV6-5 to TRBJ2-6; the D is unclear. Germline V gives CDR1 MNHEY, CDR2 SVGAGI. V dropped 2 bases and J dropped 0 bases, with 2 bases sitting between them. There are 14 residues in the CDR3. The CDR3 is CASSYLSGANVLTF. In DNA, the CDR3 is TGTGCCAGCAGTTACCTCTCTGGGGCCAACGTCCTGACTTTC.

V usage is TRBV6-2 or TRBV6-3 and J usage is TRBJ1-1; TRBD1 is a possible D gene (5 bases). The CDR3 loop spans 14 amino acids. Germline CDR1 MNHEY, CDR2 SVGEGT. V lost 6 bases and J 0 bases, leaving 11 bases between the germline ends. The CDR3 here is CASSYGHLNTEAFF. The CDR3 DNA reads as TGTGCCAGCAGCTATGGACACTTGAACACTGAAGCTTTCTTT.

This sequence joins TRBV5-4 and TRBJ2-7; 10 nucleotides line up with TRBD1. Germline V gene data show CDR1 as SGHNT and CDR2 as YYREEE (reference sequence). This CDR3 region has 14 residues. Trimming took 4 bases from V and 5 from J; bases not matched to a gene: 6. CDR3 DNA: TGTGCCAGCAGCCGGGACAGGGGAACCCACGAGCAGTACTTC. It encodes CASSRDRGTHEQYF.

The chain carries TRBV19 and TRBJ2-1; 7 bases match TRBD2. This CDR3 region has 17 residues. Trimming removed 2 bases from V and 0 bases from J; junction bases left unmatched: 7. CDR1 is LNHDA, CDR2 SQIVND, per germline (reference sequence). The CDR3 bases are TGTGCCAGTAGTATAATGGCCAGCGGGACCTCCTACAATGAGCAGTTCTTC. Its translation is CASSIMASGTSYNEQFF.

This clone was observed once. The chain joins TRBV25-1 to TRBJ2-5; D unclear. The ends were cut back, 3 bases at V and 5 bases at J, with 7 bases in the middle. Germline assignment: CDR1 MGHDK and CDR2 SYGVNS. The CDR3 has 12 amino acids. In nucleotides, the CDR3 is TGTGCCAGCAGTGACTTAGGGGAGACCCAGTACTTC. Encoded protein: CASSDLGETQYF.

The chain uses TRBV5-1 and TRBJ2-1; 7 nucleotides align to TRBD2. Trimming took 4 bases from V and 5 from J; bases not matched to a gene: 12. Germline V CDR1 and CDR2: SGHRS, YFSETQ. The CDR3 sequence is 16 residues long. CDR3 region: CASSPLAGDVDNEQFF. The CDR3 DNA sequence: TGCGCCAGCAGCCCCCTCGCGGGAGACGTTGACAATGAGCAGTTCTTC.

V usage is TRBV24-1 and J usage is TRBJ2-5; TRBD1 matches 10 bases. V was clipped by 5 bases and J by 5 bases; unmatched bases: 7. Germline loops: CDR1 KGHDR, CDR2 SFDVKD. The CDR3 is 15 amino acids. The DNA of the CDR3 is TGTGCCACCAGTGTGTGGGACAGGGGATCGGAGACCCAGTACTTC. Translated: CATSVWDRGSETQYF.